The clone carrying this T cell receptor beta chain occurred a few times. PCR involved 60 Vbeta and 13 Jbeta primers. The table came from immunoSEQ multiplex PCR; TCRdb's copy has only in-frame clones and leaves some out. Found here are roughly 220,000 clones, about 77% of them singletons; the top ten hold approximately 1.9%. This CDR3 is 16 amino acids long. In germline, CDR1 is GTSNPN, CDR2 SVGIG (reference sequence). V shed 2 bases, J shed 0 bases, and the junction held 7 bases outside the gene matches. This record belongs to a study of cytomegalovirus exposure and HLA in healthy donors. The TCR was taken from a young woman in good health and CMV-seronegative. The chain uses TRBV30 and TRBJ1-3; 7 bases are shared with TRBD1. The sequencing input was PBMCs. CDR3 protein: CAWSLKGTVSGNTIYF. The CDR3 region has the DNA TGTGCCTGGAGTCTAAAAGGGACAGTCTCTGGAAACACCATATATTTT.